This note documents a single T cell receptor beta chain sequence. What it recognizes is unknown. Generated by immunoSEQ multiplex PCR, the TCRdb table keeps only in-frame clones and is missing some. This sample yields about 17,000 clones, of which 80% are seen a single time; approximately 15% belongs to the top ten. This record belongs to a study of T cell responses to AZD1222 COVID-19 vaccine. V lost 3 bases, J lost 0 bases, and 7 bases stayed unmatched. The germline gives CDR1 DFQATT, CDR2 SNEGSKA (reference sequence). This CDR3 spans 15 amino acids. Study conclusions and caveats: Repertoires in all cases were sampled only once the peak T cell response had passed. Clonal diversity was possibly underestimated, and white British individuals and females predominated among donors.

The chain recombines TRBV20-1 with TRBJ2-5; TRBD2 matches 7 bases. Material: peripheral blood, obtained 28 days after the second AZD1222 dose. This TCR was sampled from an adult who received the AZD1222 COVID-19 vaccine. The CDR3 region is CSASELRGNQETQYF. The CDR3 bases are TGCAGTGCTAGTGAATTGCGGGGGAACCAAGAGACCCAGTACTTC.